This T cell receptor beta chain stems from a study of T cells after yellow fever vaccination. Study outcomes and limitations: Some clonotypes, a small share, were shared between CD4 and CD8 compartments. In FACS-sorted repertoires, abundant clonotypes from the bulk population could appear as contaminants. Once the booster was given, most primary-vaccination clones reappeared, at just under 98% for CD4 and more than 85% for CD8.

The germline gives CDR1 MDHEN, CDR2 SYDVKM. The CDR3 loop spans 14 amino acids. Trimming left V 1 base short and J 4 bases short, with 11 bases between. 5'RACE template switching added a universal primer site and UMIs to TCR cDNA. TCRdb called the 5' RACE reads again in MiXCR, with one record for every CDR3 protein. The sample has 300,000 to 400,000 distinct CDR3 sequences, 7% to 9% seen once. A note on this clonotype: Its specificity is unknown.

The TCR sequence derives from a man aged 18 to 30 who received the YFV17D yellow fever vaccine. This chain links TRBV28 with TRBJ2-7; no clear D gene. The sequencing used PBMCs, collected about 49 days after the first yellow fever vaccination. CDR3 residues: CASSLYDTPYEQYV. CDR3 bases: TGTGCCAGCAGTTTATACGACACCCCGTACGAGCAGTACGTC.